This is a list of T cell receptor beta chains from one sample in a study of blood T cell repertoires in COVID-19. The table came from immunoSEQ multiplex PCR; TCRdb's copy has only in-frame clones and leaves some out. The table lists about 89,000 clones, over 90% of them singletons. Sequencing input: peripheral blood. All receptors derive from a human donor with active COVID-19. The donor label of this sample is uncertain. The CDR3 runs from the conserved cysteine through the conserved F or W. Each record gives: D gene, CDR3 length, clone size, J gene, V gene, CDR3 DNA, CDR3 protein. The D gene is left open where the match is weak. Clone size is shown for a subset of rows, as once, few, many or a class of expanded clone.

>TRBD1|19|NA|TRBJ2-1|TRBV18
TGTGCCAGCTCACCCCGAGGACAGGGAGGTAGGGGCTCCTACAATGAGCAGTTCTTC
CASSPRGQGGRGSYNEQFF
>NA|16|NA|TRBJ1-5|TRBV7-9
TGTGCCAGCAGCTTAGACGTGCCCCTTCACTATCAGCCCCAGCATTTT
CASSLDVPLHYQPQHF
>NA|15|NA|TRBJ1-1|TRBV15
TGTGCCACCAGCAGAGATCCATCGGGGGAGGCGAAAGCTTTCTTT
CATSRDPSGEAKAFF
>TRBD1|14|NA|TRBJ2-7|TRBV11-3
TGTGCCAGCAACCTTCCGGGACAGGGCTACGAGCAGTACTTC
CASNLPGQGYEQYF
>NA|15|NA|TRBJ1-4|TRBV6-7
TGTGCCAGCAGTTACTCGGGGGAGGCTAATGAAAAACTGTTTTTT
CASSYSGEANEKLFF
>NA|13|NA|TRBJ2-3|TRBV24-1
TGTGCCACCAACGGGGGAGGCACAGATACGCAGTATTTT
CATNGGGTDTQYF
>NA|13|NA|TRBJ2-3|TRBV24-1
TGTGCCACCAGTGATTTCGGCACAGATACGCAGTATTTT
CATSDFGTDTQYF
>NA|14|once|TRBJ1-4|TRBV18
TGTGCCAGCTCCGGGACACCTTCTAATGAAAAACTGTTTTTT
CASSGTPSNEKLFF
>TRBD2|15|NA|TRBJ2-5|TRBV10-3
TGTGCCATCAGTTTAGCGGGAAGGATAGGAGAGACCCAGTACTTC
CAISLAGRIGETQYF
>TRBD1|17|few|TRBJ2-1|TRBV11-3
TGTGCCAGCAGCTCAAGGCTGGGACAGTTCTCCTACAATGAGCAGTTCTTC
CASSSRLGQFSYNEQFF
>NA|13|NA|TRBJ2-7|TRBV12-3/TRBV12-4
TGTGCCAGCAGTTTAAGTGCGGGCTACGAGCAGTACTTC
CASSLSAGYEQYF
>TRBD1|14|NA|TRBJ2-7|TRBV6-5
TGTGCCAGCAGCCCGACAGGGGAGGCATACGAGCAGTACTTC
CASSPTGEAYEQYF
>TRBD2|17|NA|TRBJ2-5|TRBV5-1
TGCGCCAGCAGCACCTTGGCGTCTAGCGGGAAGGCGGAGACCCAGTACTTC
CASSTLASSGKAETQYF
>TRBD1|15|NA|TRBJ1-4|TRBV19
TGTGCCAGTAGTGTCGGGACAGGGCTTTATGAAAAACTGTTTTTT
CASSVGTGLYEKLFF
>TRBD2|15|once|TRBJ2-7|TRBV15
TGTGCCACCAGCAGAGGGGAGGGTAAGAATTCGGGACAGTACTTC
CATSRGEGKNSGQYF
>TRBD1|16|NA|TRBJ1-5|TRBV19
TGTGCCAGTAGTATAGGACTTGGACAGGGCAATCAGCCCCAGCATTTT
CASSIGLGQGNQPQHF
>TRBD1|16|NA|TRBJ1-6|TRBV5-1
TGCGCCAGCAGCTTGGCCGGGGACAGTACTTACTCACCCCTCCACTTT
CASSLAGDSTYSPLHF
>NA|12|NA|TRBJ2-3|TRBV5-4
TGTGCCAGCAGCCCGAGATCAGATACGCAGTATTTT
CASSPRSDTQYF
>NA|15|NA|TRBJ1-4|TRBV28
TGTGCCAGCAGTTTAACAGGACAACAGAATGAAAAACTGTTTTTT
CASSLTGQQNEKLFF
>NA|15|NA|TRBJ2-1|TRBV18
TGTGCCAGCTCACGGGTCGGCGGGGAGATCCATGAGCAGTTCTTC
CASSRVGGEIHEQFF
>TRBD1|18|NA|TRBJ2-1|TRBV27
TGTGCCAGCAGGACAGGGTCTGGATTTGCAGAATCCTACAATGAGCAGTTCTTC
CASRTGSGFAESYNEQFF
>TRBD1|18|NA|TRBJ1-5|TRBV28
TGTGCCAGCAGTTTAGAGGGACAGGGAGGGTTTGGCAATCAGCCCCAGCATTTT
CASSLEGQGGFGNQPQHF
>NA|15|NA|TRBJ2-3|TRBV3-1/TRBV3-2
TGTGCCAGCAGCCAACCATCCCCCAGCACAGATACGCAGTATTTT
CASSQPSPSTDTQYF
>TRBD1|17|NA|TRBJ1-5|TRBV7-7
TGTGCCAGCAGCTTACGGCTTTCCGGGACAGAAGATCAGCCCCAGCATTTT
CASSLRLSGTEDQPQHF
>NA|19|NA|TRBJ2-6|TRBV6-2/TRBV6-3
TGTGCCAGCACCCCCGGTCCGGAGGACGCATATTCTGGGGCCAACGTCCTGACTTTC
CASTPGPEDAYSGANVLTF
>TRBD1|20|NA|TRBJ1-5|TRBV4-1
TGCGCCAGCAGCCAAGATCTTTGGCAACGCGACAGGGAGCAGAGTCAGCCCCAGCATTTT
CASSQDLWQRDREQSQPQHF
>NA|11|NA|TRBJ2-3|TRBV3-1/TRBV3-2
TGTGCCAGCAGCCGCGGGGATACGCAGTATTTT
CASSRGDTQYF
>NA|16|once|TRBJ1-1|TRBV5-4
TGTGCCAGCAGCTTGTACGGGGGTGGAGGGCACACTGAAGCTTTCTTT
CASSLYGGGGHTEAFF
>TRBD2|14|NA|TRBJ2-1|TRBV27
TGTGCCAGCAGTGACCGACTAGCGGGAGGTGAGCAGTTCTTC
CASSDRLAGGEQFF
>NA|15|NA|TRBJ2-4|TRBV21-1
TGTGCCAGCATCTCGGAGGCGGGGGTAAGAAACATTCAGTACTTC
CASISEAGVRNIQYF
>TRBD1|16|NA|TRBJ2-5|TRBV4-3
TGCGCCAGCAGCCAAGTAGGTACAGGGGGAGGAGAGACCCAGTACTTC
CASSQVGTGGGETQYF
>TRBD1|16|NA|TRBJ1-6|TRBV18
TGTGCCAGCTCACCACCGGTGGGACAGGGTAATTCACCCCTCCACTTT
CASSPPVGQGNSPLHF
>TRBD2|14|NA|TRBJ2-7|TRBV9
TGTGCCAGCAGCCGTACCGGGACTAGTGGCGAGCAGTACTTC
CASSRTGTSGEQYF
>TRBD2|14|NA|TRBJ2-7|TRBV10-3
TGTGCCATCAGGGTTACGGCTAGCGGCGGCGAGCAGTACTTC
CAIRVTASGGEQYF
>TRBD1|17|NA|TRBJ2-5|TRBV7-6
TGTGCCAGCAGCTTAAGGCCCCCCACAGGGGGGCGAGAGACCCAGTACTTC
CASSLRPPTGGRETQYF
>NA|12|NA|TRBJ1-2|TRBV7-9
TGTGCCAGCCGGGGGTCTAACTATGGCTACACCTTC
CASRGSNYGYTF
>TRBD2|15|NA|TRBJ2-1|TRBV9
TGTGCCAGCAGCGGACTAGCGGACCTCTACAATGAGCAGTTCTTC
CASSGLADLYNEQFF
>NA|12|NA|TRBJ2-7|TRBV5-1
TGCGCCAGCAGCAACCAGGGTTACGAGCAGTACTTC
CASSNQGYEQYF
>TRBD1|16|once|TRBJ2-7|TRBV19
TGTGCCAGTAGTATTTTGGGCCCGGACAGGGGCTACGAGCAGTACTTC
CASSILGPDRGYEQYF
>TRBD1|15|NA|TRBJ2-5|TRBV19
TGTGCCAGTAGTATAAGACAGGGTCGGTCAGAGACCCAGTACTTC
CASSIRQGRSETQYF
>NA|13|few|TRBJ2-3|TRBV24-1
TGTGCCACCAGTGATGAGGTAGCGGATACGCAGTATTTT
CATSDEVADTQYF
>NA|15|NA|TRBJ1-1|TRBV5-1
TGCGCCAGCAGCTTTCAGACGGGGATCAACACTGAAGCTTTCTTT
CASSFQTGINTEAFF
>NA|12|NA|TRBJ2-3|TRBV10-3
TGTGCCATCAGTGGGCCCGCAGATACGCAGTATTTT
CAISGPADTQYF
>NA|13|NA|TRBJ2-7|TRBV2
TGTGCCAGCAGTCGAGGGAGAGGGTACGAGCAGTACTTC
CASSRGRGYEQYF
>NA|13|NA|TRBJ1-5|TRBV19
TGTGCCAGTAGTGACAGGACCAATCAGCCCCAGCATTTT
CASSDRTNQPQHF
>TRBD2|14|NA|TRBJ2-2|TRBV11-3
TGTGCCAGCAGCGGAGGACTAGCGGGCGGGGAGCTGTTTTTT
CASSGGLAGGELFF
>NA|11|NA|TRBJ2-4|TRBV12-3/TRBV12-4
TGCGCGAGGGTAGCCAAAAACATTCAGTACTTC
CARVAKNIQYF
>TRBD2|16|NA|TRBJ2-3|TRBV11-3
TGTGCCAGCAGCTCGGGACTAGCGGGTGGGGCAGATACGCAGTATTTT
CASSSGLAGGADTQYF